This T cell receptor (beta chain) was sequenced during a study of shared clonotypes between healthy human individuals (dated by TCRdb to about 2020). Looking at the study overall: The cohort included three men and a couple of women between 18 and 49 years of age. Blood TCR repertoires of roughly five healthy adults were deeply sequenced to estimate repertoire size and the extent of clonotype sharing between individuals. Libraries were prepared and TCR repertoires were sequenced by different laboratories using diverse techniques, in order to increase sequencing depth and limit assay-specific biases. Each donor's leukapheresis produced roughly between roughly 0.85 and 9.5 billion PBMCs. For each donor, three plates each were used for CD4 naive and CD4 memory, two plates were used for CD8 naive, and one plate was used for CD8 memory. Overall results and qualifications from the work: Naive subsets generally had larger estimated clonotype richness than memory subsets. Compared with non-shared clonotypes, clonotypes shared by all four sorted-subset donors had higher generation probabilities. Incomplete sequencing was indicated by rarefaction of sorted-subset datasets, despite the large sequencing depth. The genetic and exposure-history diversity represented was limited by the small number of donors. Approximately 4.8% of naive CD4, more than 3% of naive CD8, about 2.1% of memory CD4, and 0.4% of memory CD8 clonotypes were shared across several donors. Sampling was restricted to blood, and TCR repertoires in tissues likely differ from the TCR repertoires found in blood. Pairwise subsampling indicated that sequencing depth was expected to affect the degree of clonotype sharing among donors.

Comment on this clone: This clone's antigen is unknown. One base away there is no much larger clone; base qualities are not given.

Using the deep immunoSEQ assay, multiplex PCR amplified TCR CDR3 regions from genomic DNA. Extracted genomic DNA from each cell subset was spread evenly across all wells of several immunoSEQ 96-well plates, with each plate serving as a replicate. For sorted subsets, 200 to 250 ng of genomic DNA, equivalent to tens of thousands of T cell genomes, went into each replicate PCR. The purified libraries were quantified using a Qubit 3.0 fluorometer, sized with a Bioanalyzer 2100, and then quantified again using the KAPA Library Quantification kit. Each immunoSEQ 96-well plate was sequenced on its own single-read 150-cycle Illumina NextSeq 550 flow cell. As for how the authors treated the data: Because the immunoSEQ output held only junctional sequences and lacked quality scores, the filtering could not match the filtering applied to full-length reads. To assign V/J genes and CDR3, sequences were annotated using PyIR, a Python wrapper for IgBLAST v1.9, with IMGT germline references. Reads with weak V/J assignments (E-value above 1e-6), missing CDR3, stop codons, out-of-frame junctions, or ambiguous translated residues were removed. V3J clonotypes were defined as sequences sharing an identical inferred V gene, J gene, and CDR3 amino acid sequence. To compute the percentage overlap between repertoires, the number of shared unique clonotypes was divided by the size of the smaller repertoire. Three approaches were used to assess repertoire richness: RTK rarefaction, the Chao1 estimator, and Recon v2.1 estimates of unobserved clonotypes. Generation probabilities for all TCRbeta clonotypes obtained by the gDNA method from a handful of donors were computed using OLGA. Drawn from immuneACCESS, this table holds only the in-frame rearrangements with V and J called that TCRdb kept. Clones are partly lost; checked studies trace under half to an unresolved V gene and leave the rest unexplained. That table is the source of V, J and clone size, and D and trimming were worked out from the DNA. This sample lists over a million clones; roughly 96% were detected once. The ten largest clones capture 0.95% to 1.5% of the sample.

Donors were healthy HIV-negative adults with no recently reported acute infections or vaccinations. All donors were Caucasian adults living in Nashville, Tennessee, USA. CD4+ T cells were enriched by magnetic negative selection, after which naive cells were positively selected on CD45RA and the negative fraction was taken as the memory subset. Blood was collected by leukapheresis, and PBMCs were isolated by Ficoll-Histopaque density gradient centrifugation and then cryopreserved in liquid nitrogen vapor phase. Purity and quantity of every magnetically sorted T cell population were checked by analytical flow cytometry. From each sorted fraction, genomic DNA was isolated and quantified by UV absorbance on a Nanodrop 2000c. The junction shows trimming of 3 bases on V and 5 bases on J, plus 10 bases between the germline ends. The CDR3 covers 12 residues, taking in both the cysteine and the phenylalanine. This entry keeps only the CDR3 DNA: 36 bases, framed from base 1. The germline V gene (reference sequence) gives CDR1 as GTSNPN and CDR2 as SVGIG.

The sequence was collected from a man aged 30-40 years in good health. The rearranged segments are TRBV30 and TRBJ2-5; the D region possibly corresponds to TRBD2 (6 bases align). The sequencing input was naive CD4+ T cells sorted from blood. Per the publication, the cell subset or site label means: CD45RA+ positively selected. Here is the DNA: TGTGCCTGGAGGCAGGAGGGGGAGACCCAGTACTTC. Its protein is CAWRQEGETQYF.